The clone carrying this TCR beta chain was seen a few times. The antigen is undetermined. Germline trimming cut 3 bases from V and 9 bases from J; bases unmatched to any gene: 11. This CDR3 is 15 amino acids long. TCRdb used MiXCR to reprocess the 5' RACE reads, holding one entry per CDR3 protein. In the table there are some 150,000 distinct CDR3 sequences, 44% of which are singletons. This record comes from a study of CD8 T cells in ankylosing spondylitis. Broader study findings: Both synovial fluid and blood in reactive arthritis had previously been reported to carry some motif variants.

The genes are TRBV12-3 or TRBV12-4 and TRBJ2-7; 10 nucleotides agree with TRBD2. The TCR was taken from a male donor with ankylosing spondylitis. Sequenced sample: synovial fluid, either unsorted or a sorted T cell fraction (not recorded which). DNA of the CDR3: TGTGCCAGCAGTTTCTTCCCCAGCGGGGGGGGCACGCAGTACTTC. Translating gives CASSFFPSGGGTQYF.